Below are 25 T cell receptor beta chains sequenced from a single sample in a study of Graves' ophthalmopathy and Graves' hyperthyroidism. The study amplified TCR beta CDR3 regions using RNA transcripts. HTBI primers were used in a first-round RT-PCR, which preceded a second-round multiplex PCR. TCRdb analysed the multiplex PCR reads with MiXCR anew, one entry per CDR3 protein. The table records about 480,000 distinct CDR3 sequences, 13% to 15% of them present only once. Sequenced sample: blood. These receptor sequences come from a woman aged 25 to 39 with Graves' ophthalmopathy.

In this sample, this clonotype turned up many times. This chain connects TRBV20-1 to TRBJ1-2; perhaps TRBD1 as D (5 bases). CDR3 length: 13 amino acids. The ends were cut back, 3 bases at V and 7 bases at J, with 15 bases in the middle. In germline, CDR1 is DFQATT, CDR2 SNEGSKA (reference sequence). CDR3 sequence: CSASRRGEGGYTF. The CDR3 bases are TGCAGTGCTAGTCGCCGAGGGGAGGGTGGCTACACCTTC.

This clonotype was detected ten times or more. CDR3 sequence: CASSSIPGPNSPLHF. CDR3 nucleotide sequence: TGTGCCAGCAGCTCAATACCGGGACCAAATTCACCCCTCCACTTT. The chain combines TRBV7-2 with TRBJ1-6; D possibly corresponds to TRBD1 (5 bases). The CDR3 spans 15 residues. From germline, CDR1 is SGHTA and CDR2 FQGNSA. V was cut by 4 bases and J by 7 bases, with 14 bases left in between.

Remarks on this clonotype: At one of its ends the junction is not consistent with the germline gene, which may arise from a read error. V gene TRBV6-5 combines with J gene TRBJ1-5, with D perhaps TRBD1 (6 bases). The CDR3 consists of 14 residues. In germline, CDR1 is MNHEY, CDR2 SVGAGI. CDR3 residues: CAGSYDRNNQPQHF. The DNA for the CDR3 is TGTGCCGGCAGTTACGACAGGAACAATCAGCCCCAGCATTTT.

In its sample, this clonotype was seen many times. This may stem from a read error, because a much larger clone lies one nucleotide away. The V and J genes are TRBV3-1 and TRBJ1-3; D might be TRBD1 (5 bases). The V end lost 4 bases, the J end lost 0 bases, and 7 bases lay between the germline ends. Germline V gene lookup returns CDR1 LGHDT and CDR2 YNNKEL (reference sequence). The CDR3 runs 14 residues. In nucleotides, the CDR3 is TGTGCCAGCAGCCTGGACACCTCTGGAAACACCATATATTTT. Encoded protein: CASSLDTSGNTIYF.

This clonotype was seen ten or more times. V gene TRBV7-2 combines with J gene TRBJ1-1; D possibly corresponds to TRBD1 (6 bases). V dropped 5 bases and J dropped 2 bases, with 18 bases sitting between them. Germline assignment: CDR1 SGHTA and CDR2 FQGNSA. This CDR3 has 16 residues. The CDR3 protein is CASSQFGWGGNTEAFF. The DNA of the CDR3 is TGTGCCAGCAGCCAATTCGGGTGGGGGGGCAACACTGAAGCTTTCTTT.

Many counts were recorded for this clonotype. The V gene is TRBV28, the J gene TRBJ1-5; tentative D call: TRBD1 (6 bases). CDR1 MDHEN and CDR2 SYDVKM come from the germline V gene. The CDR3 has 15 residues. Trimming cost V 0 bases and J 1 base, with 7 bases left between them. CDR3: CASSLWDSSNQPQHF. CDR3 nucleotides: TGTGCCAGCAGTTTATGGGACAGCAGCAATCAGCCCCAGCATTTT.

The J gene is TRBJ1-6, the V gene TRBV9; 7 bases fit TRBD1. V was clipped by 3 bases and J by 7 bases; unmatched bases: 4. CDR1 and CDR2 from the germline V gene are SGDLS and YYNGEE. CDR3 length: 14 amino acids. Here the CDR3 reads CASSEGAQNSPLHF. The CDR3 region has the DNA TGTGCCAGCAGCGAGGGGGCGCAGAATTCACCCCTCCACTTT.

This clonotype has a count of ten or more. The chain uses TRBV29-1 and TRBJ1-1; weak D call: TRBD1 (6 bases). CDR1 is SQVTM, CDR2 ANQGSEA, per germline. V lost 7 bases and J lost 4, with 16 bases in between. The CDR3 loop spans 13 amino acids. The CDR3 loop is CSAAGGGVTEAFF. The DNA of the CDR3 is TGCAGCGCAGCCGGTGGGGGCGTCACTGAAGCTTTCTTT.

The chain joins TRBV5-1 to TRBJ2-7; 10 bases line up with TRBD2. The J segment lost 3 bases and the V segment lost 3 bases, leaving 9 bases of the junction unmatched. Per germline, CDR1 SGHRS and CDR2 YFSETQ. The CDR3 length is 16 residues. The CDR3 DNA is TGCGCCAGCAGCTCTCTAGCGGGGGCTACGGGCTACGAGCAGTACTTC. Protein product: CASSSLAGATGYEQYF.

The chain joins TRBV2 to TRBJ2-4; TRBD2 matches 7 bases. Trimming cost V 3 bases and J 4 bases; bases outside gene matches: 3. The CDR3 totals 14 residues. Germline V gene lookup returns CDR1 SNHLY and CDR2 FYNNEI. The CDR3 protein is CASSEGGTKNIQYF. CDR3 nucleotides: TGTGCCAGCAGTGAGGGGGGGACTAAAAACATTCAGTACTTC.

The sample holds many counts of this clonotype. The chain couples TRBV5-1 to TRBJ1-1, with TRBD1 matching 11 bases. In germline, CDR1 is SGHRS, CDR2 YFSETQ. The J segment lost 6 bases and the V segment lost 4 bases, leaving 5 bases of the junction unmatched. This CDR3 comprises 14 residues. CDR3 DNA sequence: TGCGCCAGCAGCCCACCGGGACAGGGGGCTGAAGCTTTCTTT. Its protein product is CASSPPGQGAEAFF.

This clonotype was detected ten times or more. The rearrangement uses TRBV7-9 and TRBJ1-2; the D is unclear. The V gene's germline CDR1 is SEHNR and CDR2 FQNEAQ (reference sequence). The CDR3 loop spans 12 amino acids. Trimming stripped 7 bases from V and 4 bases from J, with 10 bases between. CDR3 protein: CASTPSSYGYTF. The CDR3 DNA reads as TGTGCCAGCACCCCTTCCAGCTATGGCTACACCTTC.

This clonotype was picked up many times. The V gene is TRBV27, the J gene TRBJ2-3; D may correspond to TRBD1 or TRBD2 (5 bases each). The germline V and J ends were trimmed by 5 bases and 1 base, with 16 bases remaining between them. Looked up from germline, CDR1 is MNHEY and CDR2 is SMNVEV (reference sequence). This CDR3 is 16 amino acids long. CDR3 loop: CASSTIGVGGTDTQYF. The CDR3 nucleotides are TGTGCCAGCAGTACCATCGGGGTAGGGGGCACAGATACGCAGTATTTT.

Many counts were recorded for this clonotype. The J gene is TRBJ2-7, the V gene TRBV6-1; 7 bases map to TRBD1. V shed 10 bases, J shed 3 bases, and the junction held 9 bases outside the gene matches. Germline V gene data show CDR1 as MNHNS and CDR2 as SASEGT. This CDR3 is built from 13 residues. The CDR3 reads CATGQVEHYEQYF. CDR3 bases: TGTGCCACAGGACAGGTGGAGCACTACGAGCAGTACTTC.

As for this clonotype: A much more abundant neighbour one base away suggests this may be a read error. The chain is built from TRBV29-1 and TRBJ1-5; D is undetermined. CDR3 length: 16 amino acids. Germline V gene sequence: CDR1 SQVTM, CDR2 ANQGSEA. The CDR3 DNA reads as TGCAGCGTTGAAATCGGGAGAGACGAGGGCAATCAGCCCCTGCATTTT. Translating gives CSVEIGRDEGNQPLHF.

This clonotype was seen ten or more times. V gene TRBV30 combines with J gene TRBJ1-2; TRBD1 aligns across 8 bases. Germline V gene data show CDR1 as GTSNPN and CDR2 as SVGIG (reference sequence). CDR3 length: 16 residues. V lost 2 bases, J lost 7 bases, and 15 bases stayed unmatched. CDR3 coding DNA: TGTGCCTGGAGTCTCTTCCCCGGACAGGGAGTTGGTGGCTACACCTTC. Translating it yields CAWSLFPGQGVGGYTF.

This clonotype was counted at least ten times. J is TRBJ1-2 and V is TRBV5-1; no clear D gene. With 3 bases removed from V and 2 bases from J, the gap between germline ends came to 14 bases. Germline V gene sequence: CDR1 SGHRS, CDR2 YFSETQ. The CDR3 runs 15 residues. The CDR3 loop is CASSSALGGNYGYTF. CDR3 in DNA: TGCGCCAGCAGCTCCGCCCTGGGCGGGAACTATGGCTACACCTTC.

The chain carries TRBV6-1 and TRBJ2-2, with 8 bases aligning to TRBD1. This CDR3 spans 14 amino acids. Germline-derived CDR1 and CDR2 are MNHNS and SASEGT. V shed 6 bases, J shed 6 bases, and the junction held 6 bases outside the gene matches. DNA of the CDR3: TGTGCCAGCAGACGGACAGGGACCCCCGGGGAGCTGTTTTTT. This encodes CASRRTGTPGELFF.

This clonotype showed up many times. The chain has TRBV7-9 and TRBJ1-5, with unresolved D. The CDR3 contains 14 residues. The V end was cut by 8 bases, the J end by 3 bases, with 14 bases between. CDR1 is SEHNR, CDR2 FQNEAQ, per germline (reference sequence). The CDR3 bases are TGTGCCAGCGCCCTGGTTGGGGTCAATCAGCCCCAGCATTTT. Translation: CASALVGVNQPQHF.

This clonotype occurred many times. V usage is TRBV6-1 and J usage is TRBJ2-7; no definite D call. This CDR3 is built from 15 residues. V shed 1 base and J shed 0 bases, with 10 bases lying between them. Germline CDR1 is MNHNS and CDR2 is SASEGT. CDR3 DNA: TGTGCCAGCAGTGAAGTGCGTACGGCCTCCTACGAGCAGTACTTC. As protein: CASSEVRTASYEQYF.

This clonotype occurred many times. One end of the junction does not line up with germline, which may come from a read error. The chain combines TRBV27 with TRBJ2-6; no definite D call. From germline, CDR1 is MNHEY and CDR2 SMNVEV (reference sequence). This CDR3 is 15 amino acids long. This chain's CDR3 is CASSPDPTWANVLTF. The CDR3 region has the DNA TGTGCCAGCAGTCCCGACCCAACCTGGGCCAACGTCCTGACCTTC.

There are many counts of this clonotype. The V gene is TRBV12-3 or TRBV12-4, the J gene TRBJ1-1; 7 nucleotides line up with TRBD1. Trimming at V came to 5 bases and at J to 5 bases, leaving 8 bases not matched to a gene. The CDR3 length is 14 residues. The CDR3 coding sequence is TGTGCCAGCAGTCTAGACAGGGCGGGAACTGAAGCTTTCTTT. Its translation: CASSLDRAGTEAFF.

This clonotype was observed many times. This sequence joins TRBV12-3 or TRBV12-4 and TRBJ1-1; weak D call: TRBD1 (6 bases). The V end lost 6 bases, the J end lost 5 bases, and 13 bases lay between the germline ends. The CDR3 runs 13 residues. As DNA, the CDR3 is TGTGCCAGCAGCCCTTATCAGGGGACTGAAGCTTTCTTT. This encodes CASSPYQGTEAFF.

With respect to this clonotype: One end of the junction does not line up with germline, which may come from a read error. The chain uses TRBV18 and TRBJ1-1, with 8 bases fitting TRBD1. Germline V lookup: CDR1 KGHSH, CDR2 LQKENI. The length of the CDR3 is 13 residues. The CDR3 coding sequence is TGTGCCAGCTCACCTGACAGGGGCACTGAAGCTATCTTT. It codes for CASSPDRGTEAIF.

This clonotype occurred many times. DNA for the CDR3: TGTGCCAGCAGTGACTTAGACAGGGCTTCCTACAATGAGCAGTTCTTC. It yields the protein CASSDLDRASYNEQFF. The chain combines TRBV6-4 with TRBJ2-1; 7 nucleotides line up with TRBD1. V was clipped by 1 base and J by 1 base; unmatched bases: 4. Per the germline V gene, CDR1 is MRHNA and CDR2 is SNTAGT. CDR3 size: 16 residues.